This TCR beta chain was identified during a study of CD8 T cells in ankylosing spondylitis. Study results and limitations: There was a TCR beta motif, made of several highly homologous variants, that appeared characteristic of ankylosing spondylitis blood.

With 8 bases clipped from V and 12 bases from J, the junction kept 18 bases outside the gene matches. This CDR3 is built from 14 residues. Germline values: CDR1 WSHSY, CDR2 SAAADI. Each CDR3 protein is one row after TCRdb ran MiXCR on the 5' RACE reads. The sample holds 700,000 to 1,000,000 distinct CDR3 sequences, about 11% seen once. In this sample, this clonotype turned up many times. The antigen is undetermined. The origin of this receptor is a male donor with ankylosing spondylitis. Sequencing was carried out using blood, either unsorted or a sorted T cell fraction (not recorded which). J is TRBJ2-7 and V is TRBV10-2; 8 nucleotides agree with TRBD1. CDR3 sequence: CASEKDRVTPPAYF. The CDR3 DNA follows: TGCGCCAGCGAGAAGGACAGGGTAACGCCTCCAGCGTACTTC.